This T cell receptor (beta chain) was obtained from a study of a mutant IDH1 vaccine in newly diagnosed glioma. Study-wide context: Among treated patients, roughly 60% were male and roughly 38% female, and mean age was approximately 40 years.

Libraries were prepared by immunoSEQ multiplex PCR; TCRdb keeps only in-frame clonotypes and omits some of them. Among around 11,000 clones, roughly four fifths were seen once, and the ten largest hold 15% to 20%. As to this clone: Antigen unknown.

Time point given: week 47, end of study. Vaccinated patients received 300 ug of mutant IDH1 20-mer peptide per dose, with topical imiquimod. Donors harbored newly found WHO grade 3 or 4 IDH1-mutant, ATRX-lost astrocytomas. CDR1 is GTSNPN and CDR2 is SVGIG in the germline V gene (reference sequence). V was cut by 3 bases and J by 8 bases, with 10 bases left in between. The CDR3 consists of 11 residues. Sequences were derived from PBMCs, sampled from a glioma patient whose treatment included an IDH1 peptide vaccine. This receptor was taken from a man aged 25-45 years with glioma. The chain links TRBV30 to TRBJ1-2, with D unresolved. The CDR3: CAWRWGAGYTF. CDR3 nucleotides: TGTGCCTGGAGGTGGGGAGCCGGCTACACCTTC.